These T cell receptor beta chains were read from a single sample in a study of T cell responses to AZD1222 COVID-19 vaccine. TCRdb's copy holds only in-frame clones and misses some; the assay was immunoSEQ multiplex PCR. The repertoire holds 95,000 to 130,000 clones, with over 75% as singletons. The specimen comprised peripheral blood, sampled on day 0 of AZD1222 vaccination. The receptors stem from an adult in good health. Both conserved end residues are part of each CDR3. D genes are given only for firm matches. Only part of the rows carry a size: once, few, many, or a class if the clone is expanded.

D: .
size: few
V: TRBV7-7
J: TRBJ1-1
DNA: TGTGCCAGCAGCCCGTCCATTGCAGTGAACACTGAAGCTTTCTTT
CDR3: CASSPSIAVNTEAFF

D: .
size: .
V: TRBV2
J: TRBJ2-3
DNA: TGTGCCAGCAGTGGGGAAGGCACAGATACGCAGTATTTT
CDR3: CASSGEGTDTQYF

D: .
size: .
V: TRBV6-1
J: TRBJ1-2
DNA: TGTGCCAGCAGTGAATGGGCACGAGGCTACACCTTC
CDR3: CASSEWARGYTF

D: TRBD1
size: .
V: TRBV5-6
J: TRBJ2-7
DNA: TGTGCCAGCAGCTTTCAGGGACAGGTGTCAGGGCAGTACTTC
CDR3: CASSFQGQVSGQYF

D: TRBD1
size: .
V: TRBV13
J: TRBJ1-1
DNA: TGTGCCAGCAGCCCGGACAGGGGGACCACTGAAGCTTTCTTT
CDR3: CASSPDRGTTEAFF

D: TRBD1
size: .
V: TRBV27
J: TRBJ1-5
DNA: TGTGCCAGCAGTTTAGGGGGGGAGGGGGCTCAGCCCCAGCATTTT
CDR3: CASSLGGEGAQPQHF

D: TRBD1
size: once
V: TRBV7-9
J: TRBJ2-5
DNA: TGTGCCAGCAGCTCACGGACAGGGGGGCAAGAGACCCAGTACTTC
CDR3: CASSSRTGGQETQYF

D: .
size: .
V: TRBV6-5
J: TRBJ1-1
DNA: TGTGCCAGCAGCCAAGGGGGTATGGGCAGGGAAGCTTTCTTT
CDR3: CASSQGGMGREAFF

D: .
size: once
V: TRBV29-1
J: TRBJ1-2
DNA: TGCAGCGCACGGGATTATGGCTACACCTTC
CDR3: CSARDYGYTF

D: TRBD1
size: few
V: TRBV28
J: TRBJ1-5
DNA: TGTGCCAGCAGGGGCTCGACAGGGGGAGCTCAGCCCCAGCATTTT
CDR3: CASRGSTGGAQPQHF